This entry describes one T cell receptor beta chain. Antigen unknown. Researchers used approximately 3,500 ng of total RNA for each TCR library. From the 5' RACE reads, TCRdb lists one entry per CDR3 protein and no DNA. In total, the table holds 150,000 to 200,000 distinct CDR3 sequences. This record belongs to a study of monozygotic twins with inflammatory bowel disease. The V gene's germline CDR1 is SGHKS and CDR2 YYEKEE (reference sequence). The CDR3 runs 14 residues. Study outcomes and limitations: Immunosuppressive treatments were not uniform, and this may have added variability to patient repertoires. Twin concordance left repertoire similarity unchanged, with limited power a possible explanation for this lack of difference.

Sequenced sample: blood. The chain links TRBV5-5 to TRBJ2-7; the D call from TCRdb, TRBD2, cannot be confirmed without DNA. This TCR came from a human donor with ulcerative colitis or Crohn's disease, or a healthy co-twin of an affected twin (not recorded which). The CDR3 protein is CASCLSGRAREQYF.